Listed below are T cell receptor beta chains from one sample, sequenced in a study of PD-1 blockade in classical Hodgkin lymphoma. Only in-frame clones appear in the TCRdb table, and some are missing; sequencing was by immunoSEQ multiplex PCR. The sample shows fewer than 30,000 clones, about 72% of them seen only once. Here the sequenced sample was peripheral blood mononuclear cells (PBMCs), taken before the fourth cycle of nivolumab. The receptors were gathered from a human donor with classical Hodgkin lymphoma. The CDR3 runs from the conserved cysteine through the conserved F or W. Each record gives: CDR3 DNA, CDR3 protein, J gene, CDR3 length, D gene, clone size, V gene. D genes are given only for firm matches. Where a row states a size, it is once, few, many or the class of an expanded clone; other rows omit it.

CDR3 DNA: TGTGCCAGCAGCTTTACAGGGGGGAACACTGAAGCTTTCTTT
CDR3 protein: CASSFTGGNTEAFF
J gene: TRBJ1-1
CDR3 length: 14
D gene: TRBD1
clone size: .
V gene: TRBV7-3

CDR3 DNA: TGTGCCAGCAGCCCCCCTTTGGAGACCCAGTACTTC
CDR3 protein: CASSPPLETQYF
J gene: TRBJ2-5
CDR3 length: 12
D gene: .
clone size: .
V gene: TRBV7-9

CDR3 DNA: TGTGCCAGCAGCTTAGCCCAGGGGGCCTTGAACACTGAAGCTTTCTTT
CDR3 protein: CASSLAQGALNTEAFF
J gene: TRBJ1-1
CDR3 length: 16
D gene: TRBD1
clone size: .
V gene: TRBV7-2

CDR3 DNA: TGTGCCAGCAGTGAAGCGACCTATATGAACACTGAAGCTTTCTTT
CDR3 protein: CASSEATYMNTEAFF
J gene: TRBJ1-1
CDR3 length: 15
D gene: .
clone size: few
V gene: TRBV2

CDR3 DNA: TGTGCCAGCAGCCTCCCTGGGGGAGGGGGCGACGAGCAGTACTTC
CDR3 protein: CASSLPGGGGDEQYF
J gene: TRBJ2-7
CDR3 length: 15
D gene: .
clone size: .
V gene: TRBV28

CDR3 DNA: TGTGCCACCAGCAGTCGAGGGGGGCGGACCGGGGAGCTGTTTTTT
CDR3 protein: CATSSRGGRTGELFF
J gene: TRBJ2-2
CDR3 length: 15
D gene: .
clone size: .
V gene: TRBV15

CDR3 DNA: TGTGCCAGCAGCTTTGGTGGGGACAGCGTCTCCTACGAGCAGTACTTC
CDR3 protein: CASSFGGDSVSYEQYF
J gene: TRBJ2-7
CDR3 length: 16
D gene: TRBD1
clone size: .
V gene: TRBV5-4

CDR3 DNA: TGTGCCAGCAGTTACCGTTTGGAGACCCAGTACTTC
CDR3 protein: CASSYRLETQYF
J gene: TRBJ2-5
CDR3 length: 12
D gene: .
clone size: .
V gene: TRBV6-6

CDR3 DNA: TGTGCCAGCAGTACAATACAGGGGGCGGGGGCTAACTATGGCTACACCTTC
CDR3 protein: CASSTIQGAGANYGYTF
J gene: TRBJ1-2
CDR3 length: 17
D gene: TRBD1
clone size: .
V gene: TRBV28

CDR3 DNA: TGTGCCAGCAGCCGTAGGGGGGTCGCAGATACGCAGTATTTT
CDR3 protein: CASSRRGVADTQYF
J gene: TRBJ2-3
CDR3 length: 14
D gene: .
clone size: .
V gene: TRBV5-4

CDR3 DNA: TGTGCCAGCAGCTCGAAGTGGGGTGACACTGAAGCTTTCTTT
CDR3 protein: CASSSKWGDTEAFF
J gene: TRBJ1-1
CDR3 length: 14
D gene: .
clone size: .
V gene: TRBV7-2

CDR3 DNA: TGTGCCAGCACCTTTTTGGGGGTTGGCACCGGGGAGCTGTTTTTT
CDR3 protein: CASTFLGVGTGELFF
J gene: TRBJ2-2
CDR3 length: 15
D gene: .
clone size: .
V gene: TRBV7-9

CDR3 DNA: TGTGCCAGCAGTTTGCTCCCCGGGACAGCGTTCTATGGCTACACCTTC
CDR3 protein: CASSLLPGTAFYGYTF
J gene: TRBJ1-2
CDR3 length: 16
D gene: TRBD1
clone size: .
V gene: TRBV28

CDR3 DNA: TGTGCCAGCTCACCCCTTACGGGGGGCAACACTGAAGCTTTCTTT
CDR3 protein: CASSPLTGGNTEAFF
J gene: TRBJ1-1
CDR3 length: 15
D gene: .
clone size: .
V gene: TRBV18

CDR3 DNA: TGTGCCATCAGACTAGCGGGAGGCTACGAGCAGTACTTC
CDR3 protein: CAIRLAGGYEQYF
J gene: TRBJ2-7
CDR3 length: 13
D gene: TRBD2
clone size: .
V gene: TRBV10-3

CDR3 DNA: TGTGCCAGCCAACGGACAGGGGGCTACGAGCAGTACTTC
CDR3 protein: CASQRTGGYEQYF
J gene: TRBJ2-7
CDR3 length: 13
D gene: TRBD1
clone size: few
V gene: TRBV6-5

CDR3 DNA: TGTGCCAGTAGGTCTCACAACTATGGCTACACCTTC
CDR3 protein: CASRSHNYGYTF
J gene: TRBJ1-2
CDR3 length: 12
D gene: .
clone size: .
V gene: TRBV5-6

CDR3 DNA: TGTGCCAGCAGCTACGGACAGTTGACTTCGAACACTGAAGCTTTCTTT
CDR3 protein: CASSYGQLTSNTEAFF
J gene: TRBJ1-1
CDR3 length: 16
D gene: .
clone size: .
V gene: TRBV7-2

CDR3 DNA: TGTGCCAGCAGCGACAGGGGAAACATTCAGTACTTC
CDR3 protein: CASSDRGNIQYF
J gene: TRBJ2-4
CDR3 length: 12
D gene: TRBD1
clone size: .
V gene: TRBV5-5

CDR3 DNA: TGTGCCAGTACTGCTAAATTGGGTCCTACGACTTTTAATTCACCCCTCCACTTT
CDR3 protein: CASTAKLGPTTFNSPLHF
J gene: TRBJ1-6
CDR3 length: 18
D gene: .
clone size: .
V gene: TRBV19

CDR3 DNA: TGTGCCAGCAGCTCGTGGGGGGGAAAAGAGACCCAGTACTTC
CDR3 protein: CASSSWGGKETQYF
J gene: TRBJ2-5
CDR3 length: 14
D gene: TRBD2
clone size: .
V gene: TRBV7-2

CDR3 DNA: TGTGCCAGTAGTATGACAGGGGAAAGTACCGGGGAGCTGTTTTTT
CDR3 protein: CASSMTGESTGELFF
J gene: TRBJ2-2
CDR3 length: 15
D gene: TRBD1
clone size: few
V gene: TRBV19

CDR3 DNA: TGTGCCAGCAGTTTATCCCCGGGGGCCCGCTCTGGAAACACCATATATTTT
CDR3 protein: CASSLSPGARSGNTIYF
J gene: TRBJ1-3
CDR3 length: 17
D gene: .
clone size: .
V gene: TRBV28

CDR3 DNA: TGCGCCAGCAGCTGGGGACAGCCGAGCTCTGGAAACACCATATATTTT
CDR3 protein: CASSWGQPSSGNTIYF
J gene: TRBJ1-3
CDR3 length: 16
D gene: TRBD1
clone size: .
V gene: TRBV5-1

CDR3 DNA: TGTGCCAGCCGAAAAGGGGCGTCAGGCAACAATGAGCAGTTCTTC
CDR3 protein: CASRKGASGNNEQFF
J gene: TRBJ2-1
CDR3 length: 15
D gene: .
clone size: .
V gene: TRBV6-5

CDR3 DNA: TGTGCCAGCAGCTTAGAGGCGACCCGGGGGTCACCCCTCCACTTT
CDR3 protein: CASSLEATRGSPLHF
J gene: TRBJ1-6
CDR3 length: 15
D gene: .
clone size: once
V gene: TRBV7-2

CDR3 DNA: TGTGCCTGGAGTGTTTCTGACACTGAAGCTTTCTTT
CDR3 protein: CAWSVSDTEAFF
J gene: TRBJ1-1
CDR3 length: 12
D gene: .
clone size: few
V gene: TRBV30

CDR3 DNA: TGTGCCAGCAGTGGTGCCGAGCGGGAGTTGAGTGAGCAGTTCTTC
CDR3 protein: CASSGAERELSEQFF
J gene: TRBJ2-1
CDR3 length: 15
D gene: TRBD2
clone size: .
V gene: TRBV2

CDR3 DNA: TGTGCCAGCAGCGCCAACCAAGAGACCCAGTACTTC
CDR3 protein: CASSANQETQYF
J gene: TRBJ2-5
CDR3 length: 12
D gene: .
clone size: .
V gene: TRBV9

CDR3 DNA: TGTGCCAGCAGCTTTAACAGGGTTAATCAGCCCCAGCATTTT
CDR3 protein: CASSFNRVNQPQHF
J gene: TRBJ1-5
CDR3 length: 14
D gene: .
clone size: .
V gene: TRBV5-6

CDR3 DNA: TGTGCCAGCAGTGGGCGGGGAGACCTTTCCGGGGAGCTGTTTTTT
CDR3 protein: CASSGRGDLSGELFF
J gene: TRBJ2-2
CDR3 length: 15
D gene: .
clone size: .
V gene: TRBV6-1

CDR3 DNA: TGTGCCAGCAGTCCGGACAGGAGCTCCTACGAGCAGTACTTC
CDR3 protein: CASSPDRSSYEQYF
J gene: TRBJ2-7
CDR3 length: 14
D gene: TRBD1
clone size: .
V gene: TRBV6-6

CDR3 DNA: TGTGCCTTGGGTGGAGCGGGAGACGAGCAGTTCTTC
CDR3 protein: CALGGAGDEQFF
J gene: TRBJ2-1
CDR3 length: 12
D gene: TRBD2
clone size: .
V gene: TRBV5-3

CDR3 DNA: TGCAGCGTCCTAGCGGGGGTCAACACTGGGGCCCAGTACTTC
CDR3 protein: CSVLAGVNTGAQYF
J gene: TRBJ2-5
CDR3 length: 14
D gene: TRBD2
clone size: .
V gene: TRBV29-1

CDR3 DNA: TGTGCCAGCAGCTCGGGTGGGGGGGCTGGAGGCTACACCTTC
CDR3 protein: CASSSGGGAGGYTF
J gene: TRBJ1-2
CDR3 length: 14
D gene: .
clone size: .
V gene: TRBV28

CDR3 DNA: TGTGCCAGCAGAGGCAGGGGGCAGGGCAATCAGCCCCAGCATTTT
CDR3 protein: CASRGRGQGNQPQHF
J gene: TRBJ1-5
CDR3 length: 15
D gene: TRBD1
clone size: .
V gene: TRBV28

CDR3 DNA: TGTGCCAGCAGTACAGGGGGCGTCTCGGGAGCTTTCTTT
CDR3 protein: CASSTGGVSGAFF
J gene: TRBJ1-1
CDR3 length: 13
D gene: TRBD1
clone size: .
V gene: TRBV6-1